Listed here are 24 T cell receptor beta chains from one sample, sequenced in a study of blood T cell repertoires in COVID-19. Profiling relied on immunoSEQ multiplex PCR, and the TCRdb table lists in-frame clones only, not all of them. The repertoire holds around 67,000 clones, with 85% to 90% as singletons. Sequences were obtained from peripheral blood. These receptors were obtained from a woman of 80 years or more with active or convalescent COVID-19.

This rearrangement joins TRBV6-2 or TRBV6-3 to TRBJ1-5; D is uncertain. Germline V gene sequence: CDR1 MNHEY, CDR2 SVGEGT. The CDR3 covers 15 residues. Trimming took off 2 bases at V and 0 bases at J, with 8 bases between the two ends. The CDR3 DNA is TGTGCCAGCAGTTACGCGAGTCATAGCAATCAGCCCCAGCATTTT. Translating it yields CASSYASHSNQPQHF.

V usage is TRBV5-1 and J usage is TRBJ2-5; 7 bases fit TRBD1. V lost 0 bases to trimming and J lost 5 bases; unmatched junction nucleotides: 7. The CDR3 runs 15 residues. Germline lookup yields CDR1 SGHRS and CDR2 YFSETQ. In nucleotides, the CDR3 is TGCGCCAGCAGCTTGGCCGGTCAGGGGGTGGAGACCCAGTACTTC. Translating it yields CASSLAGQGVETQYF.

The chain recombines TRBV5-6 with TRBJ2-5; tentatively, D is TRBD2 (5 bases). The length of the CDR3 is 13 residues. Germline assignment: CDR1 SGHDT and CDR2 YYEEEE. V was shortened by 4 bases and J by 9 bases, with 16 bases between the two germline ends. The CDR3 DNA follows: TGTGCCAGCAGCCCCGGGGTCAACGTAGCCCAGTACTTC. Amino acids: CASSPGVNVAQYF.

The table lists this clone with a count of one. The chain has TRBV15 and TRBJ2-2, with D possibly being TRBD1 (6 bases). The germline V gene has CDR1 LNHNV and CDR2 YYDKDF (reference sequence). The CDR3 is 18 amino acids. V gave up 0 bases and J gave up 0 bases, with 14 bases separating them. As DNA, the CDR3 is TGTGCCACCAGCAGAGATGCCTGGACAGATGCGAACACCGGGGAGCTGTTTTTT. It yields the protein CATSRDAWTDANTGELFF.

This chain joins TRBV3-1 (or the pseudogene TRBV3-2) and TRBJ1-4; 8 nucleotides match TRBD1. The CDR3 consists of 16 residues. The V gene end was trimmed by 0 bases and the J gene end by 5 bases; junction bases not matched to a gene: 5. The germline V gene has CDR1 LGHDT and CDR2 YNNKEL (reference sequence). Here the CDR3 DNA reads TGTGCCAGCAGCCAAGACCGGACAGGGTACAATGAAAAACTGTTTTTT. This encodes CASSQDRTGYNEKLFF.

The chain employs TRBV6-4 and TRBJ2-3, with 8 positions matching TRBD2. In germline, CDR1 is MRHNA, CDR2 SNTAGT. The length of the CDR3 is 16 residues. V was clipped by 2 bases and J by 2 bases; unmatched bases: 6. CDR3 DNA: TGTGCCAGCAGTGACGGGACGGGGGGGGACACAGATACGCAGTATTTT. Protein: CASSDGTGGDTDTQYF.

This chain links TRBV19 with TRBJ1-5, with a possible D match to TRBD1 (6 bases). The CDR3 has 15 residues. CDR1 and CDR2 from the germline V gene are LNHDA and SQIVND (reference sequence). Deletions cut 6 bases from V and 7 bases from J, with 19 bases between. The CDR3 DNA sequence: TGTGCCAGTAGGATCGACCGGCAGGGGACGCAGCCCCAGCATTTT. Amino acids: CASRIDRQGTQPQHF.

The rearrangement links TRBV6-5 to TRBJ1-4; D unclear. Looked up from germline, CDR1 is MNHEY and CDR2 is SVGAGI. CDR3 length: 14 amino acids. Trimming stripped 4 bases from V and 5 bases from J, with 11 bases between. CDR3 loop: CASSFSQLNEKLFF. In nucleotides, the CDR3 is TGTGCCAGCAGTTTTTCACAGTTAAATGAAAAACTGTTTTTT.

This chain connects TRBV10-1 to TRBJ2-7; 9 nucleotides line up with TRBD1. Germline CDR1 is WNHNN and CDR2 is SYGVQD (reference sequence). With 6 bases clipped from V and 6 bases from J, the junction kept 9 bases outside the gene matches. This CDR3 is built from 14 residues. The CDR3 coding sequence is TGCGCCAGCAGGGAGGACAGGGGTGCGGGCGAGCAGTACTTC. It translates to CASREDRGAGEQYF.

The V and J genes are TRBV7-9 and TRBJ1-5; TRBD1 matches 9 bases. The CDR3 is made up of 13 amino acids. V gave up 5 bases and J gave up 7 bases; unmatched junction bases: 3. The germline gives CDR1 SEHNR, CDR2 FQNEAQ (reference sequence). CDR3 DNA: TGTGCCAGCAGCGGGACAGGGAAACAGCCCCAGCATTTT. It codes for CASSGTGKQPQHF.

This chain uses TRBV7-9 with TRBJ2-5, with 8 bases fitting TRBD2. Looked up from germline, CDR1 is SEHNR and CDR2 is FQNEAQ (reference sequence). The trim removed 8 bases at V and 2 bases at J, leaving 10 bases unmatched. The CDR3 extends over 15 amino acids. The CDR3 loop is CASRGLAGVQETQYF. The CDR3 DNA reads as TGTGCCAGCCGGGGCCTAGCGGGTGTACAAGAGACCCAGTACTTC.

This chain uses TRBV7-2 with TRBJ2-5, with unresolved D. CDR1 and CDR2 from the germline V gene are SGHTA and FQGNSA. Trimming removed 4 bases at V and 2 bases at J, with 8 bases between. The CDR3 runs to 13 residues. The CDR3 sequence is CASSYDWQETQYF. The CDR3 DNA sequence: TGTGCCAGCAGCTATGACTGGCAAGAGACCCAGTACTTC.

This chain joins TRBV5-1 and TRBJ1-2; no definite D call. This CDR3 region has 15 residues. V was pared by 0 bases and J by 8 bases, with 17 bases between. Germline V CDR1 and CDR2: SGHRS, YFSETQ. This CDR3 reads CASSLEGNPSGGYTF. The DNA of the CDR3 is TGCGCCAGCAGCTTGGAGGGAAATCCTTCGGGGGGCTACACCTTC.

The chain carries TRBV6-1 and TRBJ1-3; no firm D call. Germline V gives CDR1 MNHNS, CDR2 SASEGT. V gave up 2 bases and J gave up 0 bases, with 8 bases separating them. CDR3 length equals 15 residues. CDR3 loop: CASSENIPSGNTIYF. DNA of the CDR3: TGTGCCAGCAGTGAAAACATCCCCTCTGGAAACACCATATATTTT.

This clone was detected only once. The V gene is TRBV4-3, the J gene TRBJ1-6; D gene ambiguous. The CDR3 runs to 14 residues. Per germline, CDR1 LGHNA and CDR2 YSLEER. V lost 0 bases and J lost 7, with 7 bases in between. DNA for the CDR3: TGCGCCAGCAGCCAAGATTCGGGGAATTCACCCCTCCACTTT. As protein: CASSQDSGNSPLHF.

The J gene is TRBJ1-5, the V gene TRBV7-2, with D unclear. V lost 2 bases, J lost 0 bases, and 5 bases lay in between. This CDR3 has 14 residues. Germline V gene sequence: CDR1 SGHTA, CDR2 FQGNSA. Here the CDR3 DNA reads TGTGCCAGCAGCTTAATCTATAGCAATCAGCCCCAGCATTTT. Protein sequence: CASSLIYSNQPQHF.

This clone was recorded a few times. This rearrangement joins TRBV6-5 to TRBJ1-2, with D perhaps matching TRBD1 (6 bases). Germline CDR1 MNHEY, CDR2 SVGAGI. The germline V and J ends were trimmed by 11 bases and 3 bases, with 16 bases remaining between them. CDR3 size: 13 residues. The CDR3 coding sequence is TGTGCCGTCCCCCGTGGGACATACTATGGCTACACCTTC. As protein: CAVPRGTYYGYTF.

The chain couples TRBV18 to TRBJ2-1; the match to TRBD2 covers 12 bases. The CDR3 has 18 residues. With 3 bases clipped from V and 10 bases from J, the junction kept 16 bases outside the gene matches. Germline V CDR1 and CDR2: KGHSH, LQKENI. In DNA, the CDR3 is TGTGCCAGCTCACCGTCCGGGACTAGCGGGTTTTCCACACCCGAGCAGTTCTTC. Protein sequence: CASSPSGTSGFSTPEQFF.

V gene TRBV11-3 combines with J gene TRBJ1-2; 7 bases fit TRBD1. The CDR3 is 13 amino acids. CDR1 and CDR2 (germline): SGHNT, YENEEA. The J segment lost 7 bases and the V segment lost 5 bases, leaving 7 bases of the junction unmatched. CDR3 nucleotides: TGTGCCAGCAGCACTAACAGGGGATCTGGCTACACCTTC. Translated, it gives CASSTNRGSGYTF.

This chain links TRBV19 with TRBJ1-2; maybe TRBD1 (5 bases). Trimming left V 5 bases short and J 5 bases short, with 18 bases between. Germline CDR1 is LNHDA and CDR2 is SQIVND (reference sequence). The length of the CDR3 is 15 residues. CDR3 in DNA: TGTGCCAGTAGTCCGGGAGGGGCTTCGGGATATGGCTACACCTTC. The encoded protein is CASSPGGASGYGYTF.

This chain links TRBV7-2 with TRBJ2-2; no definite D call. Germline V gives CDR1 SGHTA, CDR2 FQGNSA. The CDR3 sequence is 14 residues long. Trimming removed 5 bases at V and 6 bases at J, with 13 bases between. The CDR3 bases are TGTGCCAGCAGCCCAGAATCGCTTCCCGGGGAGCTGTTTTTT. This translates into CASSPESLPGELFF.

The V gene is TRBV27, the J gene TRBJ2-3, with 11 bases fitting TRBD2. Germline trimming cut 2 bases from V and 4 bases from J; bases unmatched to any gene: 5. The germline gives CDR1 MNHEY, CDR2 SMNVEV (reference sequence). The CDR3 spans 16 residues. The CDR3 region is CASSLGSGGGSDTQYF. CDR3 DNA: TGTGCCAGCAGTTTAGGTAGCGGGGGGGGGTCAGATACGCAGTATTTT.

The genes are TRBV30 and TRBJ1-1; the D is unclear. CDR1 GTSNPN and CDR2 SVGIG come from the germline V gene (reference sequence). V was pared by 0 bases and J by 0 bases, with 5 bases between. The CDR3 runs 13 residues. The CDR3 spells CAWSVEVNTEAFF. Written as DNA, the CDR3 is TGTGCCTGGAGTGTAGAGGTGAACACTGAAGCTTTCTTT.

The chain is built from TRBV5-5 and TRBJ1-2; D is perhaps TRBD1 (5 bases). Trimming took 3 bases from V and 3 from J, leaving 15 bases between them. Per germline, CDR1 SGHKS and CDR2 YYEKEE (reference sequence). This CDR3 contains 15 residues. DNA of the CDR3: TGTGCCAGCAGCTCGTACGGGGGGTCGGACTATGGCTACACCTTC. Protein product: CASSSYGGSDYGYTF.